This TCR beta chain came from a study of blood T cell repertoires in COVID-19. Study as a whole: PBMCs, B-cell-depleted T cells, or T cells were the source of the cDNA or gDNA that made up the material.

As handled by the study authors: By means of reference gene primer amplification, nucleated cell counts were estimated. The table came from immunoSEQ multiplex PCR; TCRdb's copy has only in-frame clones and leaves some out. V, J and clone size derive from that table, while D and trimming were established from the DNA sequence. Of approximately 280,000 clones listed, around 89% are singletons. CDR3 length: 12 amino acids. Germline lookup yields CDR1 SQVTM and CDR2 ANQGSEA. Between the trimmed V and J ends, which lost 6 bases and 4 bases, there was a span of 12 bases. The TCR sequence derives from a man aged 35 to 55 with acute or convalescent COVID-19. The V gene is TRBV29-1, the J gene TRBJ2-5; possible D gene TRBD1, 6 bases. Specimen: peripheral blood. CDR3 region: CSVQTGPETQYF. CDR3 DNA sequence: TGCAGCGTCCAGACAGGCCCAGAGACCCAGTACTTC.